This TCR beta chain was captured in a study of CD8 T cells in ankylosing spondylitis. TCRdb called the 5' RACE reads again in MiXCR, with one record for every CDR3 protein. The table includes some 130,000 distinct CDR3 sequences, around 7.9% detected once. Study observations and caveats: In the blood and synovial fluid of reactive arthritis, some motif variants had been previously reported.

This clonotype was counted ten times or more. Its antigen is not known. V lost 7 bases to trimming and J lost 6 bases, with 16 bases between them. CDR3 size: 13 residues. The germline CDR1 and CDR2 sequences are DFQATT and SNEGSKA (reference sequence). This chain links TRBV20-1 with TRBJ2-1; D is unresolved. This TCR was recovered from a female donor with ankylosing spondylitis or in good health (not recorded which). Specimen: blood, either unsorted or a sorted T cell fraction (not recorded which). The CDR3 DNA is TGCAGTGTAAGGAGCGACTCCCGCAATGAGCAGTTCTTC. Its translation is CSVRSDSRNEQFF.